This TCR beta chain emerged from a study of blood T cell repertoires in COVID-19 (dated by TCRdb to between 2020 and 2021). With respect to the entire study: Samples from collaborators originated in the United States, Italy and Spain and spanned both the acute and convalescent phases of COVID-19. The prospective study material was composed of cDNA or gDNA derived from T cells, B-cell-depleted T cells, or PBMCs. Deeply sampled blood TCRbeta repertoires from subjects exposed to, actively infected with, or recovered from COVID-19 were included in the dataset. The repertoires were made available in a free public database intended to serve as a resource for research on the immune response to SARS-CoV-2. Samples came from the ongoing ImmuneRACE study (first 160 participants) plus 1,254 subjects from 6 global collaborators. The sample metadata nearly always contained a de-identified subject ID, COVID-19 status, age in years and sex. Where HLA class I and class II types were available, the types were taken from metadata supplied by the sample provider, not from assay-based typing.

Whole blood was collected in K2EDTA tubes by collaborating institutions according to the institutions' own protocols. For TCRbeta analysis, collaborator samples were shipped as frozen whole blood, as isolated PBMCs, or as DNA extracted from either sample type. V is shortened by 4 bases, J by 4 bases, and the region joining them spans 8 bases. The germline V gene yields WSHSY for CDR1 and SAAADI for CDR2. Its CDR3 holds 13 amino acids, cysteine through phenylalanine. The entry retains the CDR3 DNA only, 39 bases that are in frame from base 1. The immunoSEQ Assay, a bias-controlled multiplex PCR, was used to amplify TCRbeta CDR3 regions from genomic DNA. As for how the authors treated the data: The number of nucleated cells in each sample was estimated by amplification of reference gene primers within the assay. To quantify the absolute abundance of each unique TCRbeta CDR3 rearrangement, sequence reads were collapsed and filtered. For each sample, productive Simpson clonality was calculated as the square root of Simpson's diversity index across productive rearrangements. TCRdb took over this immuneACCESS table, retaining in-frame rearrangements with V and J assigned. Such tables are incomplete; in checked studies, under half of the missing clones stem from an unresolved V gene, and the remainder is unexplained. V, J and clone size are taken as reported in that table, and D and trimming were inferred from the DNA itself. The sample records some 700,000 clones, around 90% of which are singletons. The biggest ten clones account for more than 0.25% of the sample.

A remark on this clone: Which antigen it targets is not known. The input lacks base qualities; no much larger clone sits a single base away.

What the authors observed across the whole study: The amount of clinical and demographic metadata varied by source and participant and was provided uncurated.

The chain is encoded by TRBV10-2 joined to TRBJ1-5; the D gene cannot be named for sure. The source material was peripheral blood. This receptor was obtained from a woman under 30 with acute or convalescent COVID-19. The sequenced DNA: TGCGCCAGCAGTGGGTCGGCTAATCAGCCCCAGCATTTT. Translated, it gives CASSGSANQPQHF.